Sequencing of this TCR beta chain was carried out in a study of cytotoxic CD8 clonotypes in ibrutinib-treated CLL. Assay used: immunoSEQ multiplex PCR; TCRdb lists only in-frame clones, some missing. The sample records fewer than 150,000 clones, roughly 80% being singletons. The CDR3 sequence is 12 residues long. Looked up from germline, CDR1 is MNHEY and CDR2 is SVGAGI. Trimming removed 6 bases from V and 3 bases from J, with 9 bases in between. Sequences were derived from PBMCs, sampled after 24 months of ibrutinib treatment. The rearrangement joins TRBV6-5 to TRBJ2-7, with D possibly being TRBD1 or TRBD2 (5 bases each). The sequence was collected from a human donor with chronic lymphocytic leukemia. CDR3 bases: TGTGCCAGCAGGAGAGGGGTCTACGAGCAGTACTTC. Translation: CASRRGVYEQYF.